What follows are 5 T cell receptor beta chains derived from one specimen sequenced in a study of post-analysis software for immune sequencing data. Overall study findings and caveats: Higher frequency in patients than in controls was seen for about 5 TRBV segments, with TRBV5-6, TRBV5-1 and TRBV20-1 among them.

Antigens for these TCRs are unknown. Incorporated into the TCR beta cDNA libraries were unique molecular identifiers, which served to reduce PCR and sequencing biases. TCRdb called the PCR reads again in MiXCR, with one record for every CDR3 protein. The sample shows about 800,000 distinct CDR3 sequences, 30% of them seen only once. Material for sequencing was blood. Receptor source: a girl aged 10-17 years with multiple sclerosis.

This sequence joins TRBV6-1 and TRBJ1-2; 8 bases fit TRBD1. The CDR3 runs to 16 residues. CDR1 and CDR2 (germline): MNHNS, SASEGT. With 4 bases clipped from V and 0 bases from J, the junction kept 7 bases outside the gene matches. The CDR3 is CASSGRTGLANYGYTF. CDR3 DNA: TGTGCCAGCAGTGGTCGGACAGGGTTAGCTAACTATGGCTACACCTTC.

The CDR3 here is CASSVGLESQETQYF. CDR3 DNA sequence: TGTGCCAGCAGCGTAGGACTAGAAAGCCAAGAGACCCAGTACTTC. The chain carries TRBV7-9 and TRBJ2-5, with TRBD2 matching over 7 bases. Looked up from germline, CDR1 is SEHNR and CDR2 is FQNEAQ (reference sequence). The CDR3 contains 15 residues. V was pared by 5 bases and J by 1 base, with 7 bases of the junction left unmatched.

This clonotype was recorded at least ten times. This chain uses TRBV29-1 with TRBJ1-2, with D possibly TRBD1 on 5 matching bases. Trimming took off 8 bases at V and 5 bases at J, with 15 bases between the two ends. Germline CDR1 and CDR2: SQVTM and ANQGSEA. The CDR3 spans 12 residues. The CDR3 nucleotides read TGCAGCCTGGGGGAAGGGCTTTATGGCTACACCTTC. This translates into CSLGEGLYGYTF.

The V gene is TRBV28, the J gene TRBJ2-1, with D unresolved. This CDR3 spans 15 amino acids. Germline V gene sequence: CDR1 MDHEN, CDR2 SYDVKM. The V end lost 5 bases, the J end lost 6 bases, and 17 bases lay between the germline ends. The CDR3 sequence is CASSPSMRSSNEQFF. The DNA of the CDR3 is TGTGCCAGCAGTCCCTCCATGCGGTCTAGCAATGAGCAGTTCTTC.

This clonotype was detected only a few times. The chain is built from TRBV27 and TRBJ2-7, with 7 bases fitting TRBD1. Germline assignment: CDR1 MNHEY and CDR2 SMNVEV (reference sequence). V shed 2 bases and J 2 bases; nucleotides not matched to a gene: 15. The CDR3 contains 18 residues. The CDR3 spells CASSLEFGQATGTYEQYF. CDR3 in DNA: TGTGCCAGCAGTTTAGAGTTCGGGCAGGCGACAGGGACCTACGAGCAGTACTTC.